Reported below is one T cell receptor beta chain. V was pared by 2 bases and J by 5 bases, with 8 bases of the junction left unmatched. The germline gives CDR1 SEHNR, CDR2 FQNEAQ (reference sequence). This CDR3 comprises 15 residues. This specimen belongs to a study of OX40 agonist ivuxolimab in advanced cancers. Data came from immunoSEQ multiplex PCR; TCRdb stores just in-frame clones and leaves some out. The sample includes approximately 45,000 clones, around nine tenths of them seen just once. This receptor was taken from an adult with an advanced solid tumor such as melanoma, head and neck, liver or kidney cancer. The chain couples TRBV7-9 to TRBJ1-1; 7 nucleotides agree with TRBD1. Material: CD4+ or CD8+ T cells sorted from blood, obtained in a trial of the OX40 agonist ivuxolimab. CDR3: CASSLREGARTEAFF. The CDR3 DNA is TGTGCCAGCAGCTTAAGGGAGGGGGCGAGGACTGAAGCTTTCTTT.